The 14 T cell receptor beta chains below all came from one sample that was sequenced in a study of T cell responses to AZD1222 COVID-19 vaccine. TCRdb's copy holds only in-frame clones and misses some; the assay was immunoSEQ multiplex PCR. The data show about 160,000 clones, roughly nine tenths seen once. The source was peripheral blood, collected on day 0 of MenACWY control vaccination. The receptors originated from an adult in good health.

The DNA of the CDR3 is TGTGCCAGCAGCTTGAGGCAGGGTATCAACTATGGCTACACCTTC. Translation: CASSLRQGINYGYTF. The chain has TRBV5-6 and TRBJ1-2, with D perhaps TRBD1 (5 bases). There are 15 residues in the CDR3. Germline V gene lookup returns CDR1 SGHDT and CDR2 YYEEEE. Trimming removed 1 base from V and 2 bases from J, with 12 bases in between.

The V call is TRBV7-2, the J call TRBJ1-2; maybe TRBD1 (5 bases). This CDR3 has 13 amino acids. Trimming shortened V by 5 bases and J by 1 base, and 8 bases separated the two germline ends. In germline, CDR1 is SGHTA, CDR2 FQGNSA. The CDR3 spells CASSLDSNYGYTF. For the CDR3, the DNA is TGTGCCAGCAGCCTCGACAGTAACTATGGCTACACCTTC.

The chain joins TRBV6-2 or TRBV6-3 to TRBJ1-1; D is undetermined. The CDR3 extends over 12 amino acids. Trimming took off 2 bases at V and 4 bases at J, with 5 bases between the two ends. The V gene's germline CDR1 is MNHEY and CDR2 SVGEGT. The DNA of the CDR3 is TGTGCCAGCAGTTACCTTGGCACTGAAGCTTTCTTT. Encoded protein: CASSYLGTEAFF.

V usage is TRBV5-6 and J usage is TRBJ1-5; D gene unclear. With 5 bases removed from V and 4 bases from J, the gap between germline ends came to 16 bases. The germline V gene has CDR1 SGHDT and CDR2 YYEEEE. This CDR3 contains 15 residues. Here the CDR3 DNA reads TGTGCCAGCAGTCCAAGTTGGGCCATAAATCAGCCCCAGCATTTT. This encodes CASSPSWAINQPQHF.

The genes are TRBV30 and TRBJ1-1; D gene unclear. Germline V lookup: CDR1 GTSNPN, CDR2 SVGIG (reference sequence). The V end lost 2 bases, the J end lost 1 base, and 14 bases lay between the germline ends. The CDR3 runs to 15 residues. The CDR3 loop is CAWSLFGFSNTEAFF. The CDR3 nucleotides read TGTGCCTGGAGTTTATTCGGGTTTTCGAACACTGAAGCTTTCTTT.

As DNA, the CDR3 is TGTGCCAGCAGCCCCCCCGGGCCCCAGCATTTT. Translated: CASSPPGPQHF. This chain connects TRBV6-6 to TRBJ1-5; D unresolved. This CDR3 has 11 amino acids. V gave up 6 bases and J gave up 9 bases, with 9 bases separating them. The germline V gene encodes CDR1 MNHNY and CDR2 SVGAGI (reference sequence).

The rearrangement joins TRBV28 to TRBJ2-4; TRBD2 matches at 11 bases. CDR3 size: 18 residues. After removal of 8 bases from V and 1 base from J, the junction contained 13 bases not matched to a gene. Germline V gene sequence: CDR1 MDHEN, CDR2 SYDVKM. The CDR3 protein is CASRGTSGLEGAKNIQYF. In nucleotides, the CDR3 is TGTGCCAGCCGGGGGACTAGCGGTCTGGAGGGCGCCAAAAACATTCAGTACTTC.

The chain recombines TRBV28 with TRBJ2-2, with a tentative D call TRBD1 (6 bases). V was pared by 6 bases and J by 2 bases, with 10 bases between. The CDR3 sequence is 14 residues long. Germline V lookup: CDR1 MDHEN, CDR2 SYDVKM. The CDR3 nucleotides are TGTGCCAGCAGAGAACAGGGAAACACCGGGGAGCTGTTTTTT. The encoded protein is CASREQGNTGELFF.

J is TRBJ1-4 and V is TRBV27, with a weak D call TRBD1 (5 bases). This CDR3 is built from 13 residues. CDR1 is MNHEY, CDR2 SMNVEV, per germline (reference sequence). V was clipped by 2 bases and J by 7 bases, with 8 bases between them. The CDR3 sequence: CASSLIGVEKLFF. The DNA of the CDR3 is TGTGCCAGCAGTTTAATAGGGGTTGAAAAACTGTTTTTT. Drawing the rest from reference TRBV27 and TRBJ1-4, the complete variable domain is EAQVTQNPRYLITVTGKKLTVTCSQNMNHEYMSWYRQDPGLGLRQIYYSMNVEVTDKGDVPEGYKVSRKEKRNFPLILESPSPNQTSLYFCASSLIGVEKLFFGSGTQLSVL.

This chain uses TRBV28 with TRBJ2-7; TRBD2 matches 10 bases. There are 15 residues in the CDR3. J was trimmed by 0 bases and V by 6 bases; bases with no gene match: 5. Per germline, CDR1 MDHEN and CDR2 SYDVKM. CDR3 loop: CASRGGTSDSYEQYF. The CDR3 DNA reads TGTGCCAGCAGGGGTGGGACTAGCGACTCCTACGAGCAGTACTTC. Based on the CDR3 plus reference TRBV28 and TRBJ2-7, the full variable domain is DVKVTQSSRYLVKRTGEKVFLECVQDMDHENMFWYRQDPGLGLRLIYFSYDVKMKEKGDIPEGYSVSREKKERFSLILESASTNQTSMYLCASRGGTSDSYEQYFGPGTRLTVT.

The chain uses TRBV4-1 and TRBJ2-7; D is unresolved. Between the trimmed V and J ends, which lost 1 base and 12 bases, there was a span of 10 bases. Germline CDR1 and CDR2: MGHRA and YSYEKL. The CDR3 is 11 amino acids. CDR3 DNA sequence: TGCGCCAGCAGCCAAGGTGTGGTGCGGTACTTC. Translating gives CASSQGVVRYF.

The chain combines TRBV5-1 with TRBJ1-4; TRBD1 matches 9 bases. Losses at the gene ends were 0 bases for V and 5 bases for J; bases not matched to a gene: 2. This CDR3 region has 15 residues. Germline V gene data show CDR1 as SGHRS and CDR2 as YFSETQ. CDR3 in amino acids: CASSLDTGGNEKLFF. CDR3 in DNA: TGCGCCAGCAGCTTGGATACAGGGGGCAATGAAAAACTGTTTTTT.

The V call is TRBV19, the J call TRBJ2-1; TRBD2 matches at 13 bases. CDR1 is LNHDA and CDR2 is SQIVND in the germline V gene (reference sequence). V gave up 4 bases and J gave up 7 bases; unmatched junction bases: 16. CDR3 length: 19 amino acids. The CDR3 DNA reads as TGTGCCAGTAGTACAAACTTCCTACTAGCGGGAGGGTCGGTAAATGAGCAGTTCTTC. Translated: CASSTNFLLAGGSVNEQFF.

The rearrangement links TRBV7-2 to TRBJ2-1; 10 nucleotides match TRBD2. After removal of 1 base from V and 0 bases from J, the junction contained 3 bases not matched to a gene. The V gene's germline CDR1 is SGHTA and CDR2 FQGNSA. CDR3 size: 17 residues. CDR3 in amino acids: CASSLGLAGSSYNEQFF. DNA for the CDR3: TGTGCCAGCAGCTTAGGACTAGCGGGTAGCTCCTACAATGAGCAGTTCTTC.